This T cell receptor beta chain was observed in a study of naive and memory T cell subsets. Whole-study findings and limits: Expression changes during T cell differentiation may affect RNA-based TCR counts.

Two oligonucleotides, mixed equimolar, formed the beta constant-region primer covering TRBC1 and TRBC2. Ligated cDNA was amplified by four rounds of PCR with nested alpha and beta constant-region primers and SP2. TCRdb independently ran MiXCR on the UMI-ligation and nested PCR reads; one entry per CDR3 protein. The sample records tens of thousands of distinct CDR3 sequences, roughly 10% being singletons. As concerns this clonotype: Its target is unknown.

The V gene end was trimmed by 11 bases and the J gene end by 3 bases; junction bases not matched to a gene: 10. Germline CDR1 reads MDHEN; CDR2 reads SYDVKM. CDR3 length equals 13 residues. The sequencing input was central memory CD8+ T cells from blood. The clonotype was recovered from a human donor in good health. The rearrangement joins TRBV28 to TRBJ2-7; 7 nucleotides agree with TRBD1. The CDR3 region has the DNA TGTGCCTTATCTGACAGGGACCTCTACGAGCAGTACTTC. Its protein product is CALSDRDLYEQYF.